The 16 T cell receptor beta chains listed next were all sequenced from one sample in a study of CD8+ T cells in alopecia areata. cDNA prepared by RNA extraction and subsequent reverse transcription served as the template for sequencing. Only in-frame clones appear in the TCRdb table, and some are missing; sequencing was by immunoSEQ multiplex PCR. The table records hundreds of thousands of clones, 60% of them present only once. The treatment: oral pan-JAK inhibitor, 5-10 mg twice daily. This sample comprised CD4+ T cells sorted from blood, obtained at week 52, from a patient treated with tofacitinib. These receptor sequences come from a human donor with alopecia areata.

The J gene is TRBJ2-7, the V gene TRBV9, with 10 bases matching TRBD1. The CDR3 length is 14 residues. V lost 4 bases to trimming and J lost 6 bases; unmatched junction nucleotides: 7. Germline loops: CDR1 SGDLS, CDR2 YYNGEE. The CDR3 DNA reads TGTGCCAGCAGCCCCCCCGGGACAGGGGCCGAGCAGTACTTC. Translating it yields CASSPPGTGAEQYF. Supplemented by reference TRBV9 and TRBJ2-7, the full variable domain reads DSGVTQTPKHLITATGQRVTLRCSPRSGDLSVYWYQQSLDQGLQFLIQYYNGEERAKGNILERFSAQQFPDLHSELNLSSLELGDSALYFCASSPPGTGAEQYFGPGTRLTVT.

The chain joins TRBV19 to TRBJ1-1; TRBD1 matches 9 bases. V was pared by 4 bases and J by 5 bases, with 2 bases of the junction left unmatched. From germline, CDR1 is LNHDA and CDR2 SQIVND (reference sequence). The length of the CDR3 is 13 residues. The DNA for the CDR3 is TGTGCCAGTAGTACGACAGGGGGAACTGAAGCTTTCTTT. Translating it yields CASSTTGGTEAFF. The complete variable domain, with remaining parts taken from reference TRBV19 and TRBJ1-1, reads DGGITQSPKYLFRKEGQNVTLSCEQNLNHDAMYWYRQDPGQGLRLIYYSQIVNDFQKGDIAEGYSVSREKKESFPLTVTSAQKNPTAFYLCASSTTGGTEAFFGQGTRLTVV.

The chain carries TRBV29-1 and TRBJ1-2; D is uncertain. The V and J ends lost 7 bases and 5 bases respectively, with 17 bases between them. CDR3 size: 13 residues. Per germline, CDR1 SQVTM and CDR2 ANQGSEA. The CDR3 sequence: CSAVGELRYGYTF. Written as DNA, the CDR3 is TGCAGCGCGGTAGGCGAATTAAGATATGGCTACACCTTC.

This clone was observed a few times. V gene TRBV7-9 combines with J gene TRBJ2-3; 10 bases fit TRBD2. Germline trimming cut 3 bases from V and 0 bases from J; bases unmatched to any gene: 3. The V gene's germline CDR1 is SEHNR and CDR2 FQNEAQ (reference sequence). The CDR3 has 16 residues. In DNA form, the CDR3 reads TGTGCCAGCAGCTTTGGACTAGCGGTTAGCACAGATACGCAGTATTTT. Translating it yields CASSFGLAVSTDTQYF.

The CDR3 loop reads CSVGRDGPRETQYF. The CDR3 coding sequence is TGCAGCGTGGGCCGGGACGGACCGAGAGAGACCCAGTACTTC. The rearrangement joins TRBV29-1 to TRBJ2-5; D possibly matches TRBD1 or TRBD2 (5 bases each). Germline V CDR1 and CDR2: SQVTM, ANQGSEA. The CDR3 is made up of 14 amino acids. With 6 bases removed from V and 4 bases from J, the gap between germline ends came to 18 bases.

The rearrangement links TRBV5-1 to TRBJ1-1, with 7 bases matching TRBD1. Germline lookup yields CDR1 SGHRS and CDR2 YFSETQ. This CDR3 contains 15 residues. V trimming: 1 base; J trimming: 2 bases; junction bases outside the gene matches: 5. This CDR3 is CASSLRTGLNTEAFF. The CDR3 region has the DNA TGCGCCAGCAGCTTGAGGACAGGACTTAACACTGAAGCTTTCTTT.

This chain joins TRBV30 and TRBJ2-7; no clear D gene. The germline V gene encodes CDR1 GTSNPN and CDR2 SVGIG (reference sequence). The CDR3 covers 14 residues. The V and J ends lost 4 bases and 3 bases respectively, with 16 bases between them. The CDR3 sequence: CAWKPTQHHYEQYF. CDR3 DNA: TGTGCCTGGAAACCCACTCAGCACCACTACGAGCAGTACTTC.

V is TRBV25-1 and J is TRBJ1-6; the D is unclear. Germline assignment: CDR1 MGHDK and CDR2 SYGVNS. The CDR3 is 14 residues long. V was cut by 1 base and J by 6 bases, with 7 bases left in between. Written as DNA, the CDR3 is TGTGCCAGCAGTGAATTTCCGGGTAATTCACCCCTCCACTTT. This sequence encodes CASSEFPGNSPLHF.

This clone occurred once. The rearrangement joins TRBV29-1 to TRBJ1-1, with 11 bases that match TRBD1. The V gene end was trimmed by 4 bases and the J gene end by 4 bases; junction bases not matched to a gene: 8. This CDR3 has 15 amino acids. The germline CDR1 and CDR2 sequences are SQVTM and ANQGSEA. The CDR3 here is CSVGGQGGPTTEAFF. For the CDR3, the DNA is TGCAGCGTTGGGGGACAGGGGGGCCCTACCACTGAAGCTTTCTTT.

In the case of this clone: The sample has other DNA sequences that encode this CDR3 too. J is TRBJ1-2 and V is TRBV25-1; the D is unclear. Germline V gene sequence: CDR1 MGHDK, CDR2 SYGVNS. Trimming took off 3 bases at V and 0 bases at J, with 5 bases between the two ends. The CDR3 totals 13 residues. The CDR3 nucleotides read TGTGCCAGCAGTGAGCTTGCTAACTATGGCTACACCTTC. It specifies CASSELANYGYTF.

J is TRBJ1-2 and V is TRBV2; 8 nucleotides match TRBD1. CDR3 size: 11 residues. V gave up 10 bases and J gave up 7 bases; unmatched junction bases: 5. Germline lookup yields CDR1 SNHLY and CDR2 FYNNEI. DNA for the CDR3: TGTGCCATCCGTCAGGGGGCTGGCTACACCTTC. Protein product: CAIRQGAGYTF.

In this sample, this clone turned up a few times. The chain has TRBV5-1 and TRBJ2-7; 9 bases match TRBD1. The germline V gene encodes CDR1 SGHRS and CDR2 YFSETQ. This CDR3 region has 14 residues. Trimming took 6 bases from V and 2 from J; bases not matched to a gene: 6. For the CDR3, the DNA is TGCGCCAGCACCAGGGGGACAGGGACCTACGAGCAGTACTTC. Translation gives CASTRGTGTYEQYF.

The gene calls are TRBV29-1 and TRBJ1-2; 8 nucleotides align to TRBD1. The CDR3 is 13 amino acids. CDR1 SQVTM and CDR2 ANQGSEA come from the germline V gene. Trimming at V came to 6 bases and at J to 3 bases, leaving 6 bases not matched to a gene. The CDR3 protein is CSVTGTGHYGYTF. CDR3 bases: TGCAGCGTGACCGGGACAGGCCACTATGGCTACACCTTC.

The CDR3 here is CAWGRINEQFF. The CDR3 nucleotides read TGTGCCTGGGGTCGGATCAATGAGCAGTTCTTC. The V call is TRBV2, the J call TRBJ2-1; D is undetermined. The CDR3 has 11 residues. Trimming cost V 11 bases and J 6 bases, with 11 bases left between them. The V gene's germline CDR1 is SNHLY and CDR2 FYNNEI.

The chain links TRBV14 to TRBJ2-5; D is uncertain. This CDR3 has 12 residues. The germline V gene has CDR1 SGHDN and CDR2 FVKESK. V gave up 0 bases and J gave up 6 bases, with 5 bases separating them. CDR3 DNA: TGTGCCAGCAGCCAAGATCGGAAGACCCAGTACTTC. Amino acids: CASSQDRKTQYF.

The J gene is TRBJ2-2, the V gene TRBV25-1; TRBD2 matches at 7 bases. The V gene end was trimmed by 3 bases and the J gene end by 2 bases; junction bases not matched to a gene: 6. Germline assignment: CDR1 MGHDK and CDR2 SYGVNS. CDR3 length: 16 amino acids. The CDR3 DNA is TGTGCCAGCAGTGAGAGGGTAGCGGGCAACACCGGGGAGCTGTTTTTT. Encoded protein: CASSERVAGNTGELFF.